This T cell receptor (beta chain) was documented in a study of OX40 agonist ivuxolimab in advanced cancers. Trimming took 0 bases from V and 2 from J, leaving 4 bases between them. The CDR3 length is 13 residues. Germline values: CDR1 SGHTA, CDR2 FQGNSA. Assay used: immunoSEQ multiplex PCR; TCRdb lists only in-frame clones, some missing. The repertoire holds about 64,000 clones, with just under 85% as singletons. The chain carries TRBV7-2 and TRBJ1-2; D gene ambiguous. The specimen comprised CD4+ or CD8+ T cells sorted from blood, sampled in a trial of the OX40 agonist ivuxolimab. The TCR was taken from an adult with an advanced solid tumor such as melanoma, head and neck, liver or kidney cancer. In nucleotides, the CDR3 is TGTGCCAGCAGCTTAGCAGGAAACTATGGCTACACCTTC. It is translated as CASSLAGNYGYTF.